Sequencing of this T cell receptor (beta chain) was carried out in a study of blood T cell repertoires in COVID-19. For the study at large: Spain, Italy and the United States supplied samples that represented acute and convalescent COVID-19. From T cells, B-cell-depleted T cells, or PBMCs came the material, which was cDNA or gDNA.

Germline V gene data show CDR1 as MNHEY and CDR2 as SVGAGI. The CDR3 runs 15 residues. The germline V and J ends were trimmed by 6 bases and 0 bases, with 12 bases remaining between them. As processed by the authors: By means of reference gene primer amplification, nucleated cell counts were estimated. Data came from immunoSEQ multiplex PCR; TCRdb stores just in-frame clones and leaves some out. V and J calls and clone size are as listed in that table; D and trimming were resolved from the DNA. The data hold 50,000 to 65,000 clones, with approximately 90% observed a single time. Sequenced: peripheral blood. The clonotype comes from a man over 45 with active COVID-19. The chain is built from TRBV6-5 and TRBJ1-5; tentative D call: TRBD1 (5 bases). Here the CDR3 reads CASRLGGVSNQPQHF. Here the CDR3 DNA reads TGTGCCAGCAGGCTGGGGGGGGTTAGCAATCAGCCCCAGCATTTT.